The rows below give T cell receptor beta chains drawn from one sample of a study of cytomegalovirus exposure and HLA in healthy donors. Some clones are missing from TCRdb's copy, which holds only in-frame ones; the method was immunoSEQ multiplex PCR. The sample holds roughly 120,000 clones, around 79% seen once. Sequencing input: PBMCs. The receptors derive from a woman aged 25 to 39 in good health and CMV-seropositive. Each CDR3 is given without its conserved first and last residue.

j_call | v_call | cdr3_aa
TRBJ2-7 | TRBV15 | ATSPAWGGATD
TRBJ2-5 | TRBV7-2 | ASRKRQSGETQY
TRBJ1-1 | TRBV27 | ASSLPNREEAF
TRBJ1-1 | TRBV30 | AWKGSGTEAF
TRBJ1-1 | TRBV5-1 | ASSTGQPTPNTEAF
TRBJ2-5 | TRBV5-1 | ASSLMTGGTGETQY
TRBJ2-7 | TRBV27 | ASSLRVAGTYEQY
TRBJ1-6 | TRBV15 | ATSGRRGHDNSPLH
TRBJ1-5 | TRBV5-8 | ASSPRTGNQPQH
TRBJ2-3 | TRBV28 | ASRPSGGGGGDTQY
TRBJ2-1 | TRBV9 | ASSVELDSYNEQF
TRBJ1-6 | TRBV7-2 | ASNPAGGSPLH
TRBJ2-5 | TRBV4-2 | ASSQGTSGGLQETQY
TRBJ2-2 | TRBV6-6 | ASSFDRANTGELF
TRBJ1-1 | TRBV21-1 | ASSKENRNTEAF
TRBJ1-5 | TRBV28 | ASLPRTLSNQPQH
TRBJ1-5 | TRBV19 | ASSKRGSVSQPQH
TRBJ2-3 | TRBV10-3 | AISAPGTDTQY
TRBJ2-7 | TRBV28 | ASRPLETGVSYEQY
TRBJ2-7 | TRBV7-2 | ASSWHDTYEQY
TRBJ2-2 | TRBV4-1 | ASSPYGGSNTGELF
TRBJ1-1 | TRBV7-2 | ASSLGATTNTEAF
TRBJ2-6 | TRBV28 | ASSRWIGGAGANVLT
TRBJ2-1 | TRBV9 | ASSVNPTSGGGEQF
TRBJ1-1 | TRBV9 | ASSVAWGDTEAF
TRBJ2-2 | TRBV6-1 | ASTRGPPGELF
TRBJ1-5 | TRBV14 | ASSQSRGTTQH
TRBJ1-6 | TRBV6-1 | ASRVSWGDNSPLH
TRBJ1-2 | TRBV19 | ASSRKGEGSYGYT
TRBJ1-6 | TRBV4-3 | ASSQEWKGNSPLH
TRBJ2-7 | TRBV4-2 | ASRGDSSYEQY
TRBJ2-1 | TRBV27 | ASSSGGGAYEQF
TRBJ2-5 | TRBV6-5 | ASSHGLAETQY
TRBJ1-2 | TRBV7-9 | ASSSYRGQGANYGYT
TRBJ2-7 | TRBV5-1 | ASSLGQASYEQY
TRBJ2-5 | TRBV7-6 | ASSPRSETQY
TRBJ2-5 | TRBV5-1 | ASSPAGGGLETQY
TRBJ1-6 | TRBV19 | ATSRDRHSPLH
TRBJ1-3 | TRBV30 | AWSRDRMGRNTIY
TRBJ1-1 | TRBV5-6 | ASSFVGANTEAF
TRBJ1-6 | TRBV11-2 | ASSPLSGNSPLH
TRBJ1-2 | TRBV27 | ASSFRLNYGYT